This T cell receptor (beta chain) was captured in a study of blood T cell repertoires in COVID-19. Turning to the study itself: Italy, Spain and the United States were the sources of the convalescent and acute COVID-19 samples. Sample material is recorded as cDNA or gDNA derived from T cells, B-cell-depleted T cells, or PBMCs.

In the original processing: By means of reference gene primer amplification, nucleated cell counts were estimated. Only in-frame clones appear in the TCRdb table, and some are missing; sequencing was by immunoSEQ multiplex PCR. That table supplies the V and J calls and clone size; D and trimming were determined from the DNA. The sample holds about 200,000 clones, about nine tenths seen once. Germline V gene sequence: CDR1 MDHEN, CDR2 SYDVKM. CDR3 size: 13 residues. With respect to this clone: A junction boundary mismatches the germline segment, possibly from a read error.

The sequenced sample was peripheral blood. The rearrangement uses TRBV28 and TRBJ1-4; TRBD1 is a possible D gene (5 bases). The source is a man of 80 years or more with acute or convalescent COVID-19. CDR3: CATRRVNGEKLFF. CDR3 coding DNA: TGTGCCACGCGCAGGGTGAACGGTGAAAAGCTGTTTTTT.